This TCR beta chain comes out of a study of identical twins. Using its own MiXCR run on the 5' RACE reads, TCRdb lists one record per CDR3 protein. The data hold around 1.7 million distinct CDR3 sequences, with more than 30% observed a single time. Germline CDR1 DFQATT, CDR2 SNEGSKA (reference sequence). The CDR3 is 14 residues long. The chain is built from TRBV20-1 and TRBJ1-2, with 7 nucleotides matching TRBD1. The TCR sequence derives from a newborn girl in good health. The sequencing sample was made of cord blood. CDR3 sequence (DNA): TGCAGCGCAAAGACAGGGCCGAAAAACTATGGCTACACCTTC. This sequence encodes CSAKTGPKNYGYTF.